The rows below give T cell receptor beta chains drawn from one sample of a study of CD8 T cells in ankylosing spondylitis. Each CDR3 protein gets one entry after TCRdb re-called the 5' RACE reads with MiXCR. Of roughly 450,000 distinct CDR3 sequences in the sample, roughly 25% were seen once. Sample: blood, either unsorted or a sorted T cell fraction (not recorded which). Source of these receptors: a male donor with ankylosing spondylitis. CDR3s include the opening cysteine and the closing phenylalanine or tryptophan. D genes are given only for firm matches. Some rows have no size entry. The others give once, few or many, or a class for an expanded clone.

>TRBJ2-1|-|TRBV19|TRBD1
TGTGCCAGTAGTAGTCCCCGGGACAGGGGTTACAATGAGCAGTTCTTC
CASSSPRDRGYNEQFF
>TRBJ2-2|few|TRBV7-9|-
TGTGCCAGCCAGGGCCTTTACACCGGGGAGCTGTTTTTT
CASQGLYTGELFF
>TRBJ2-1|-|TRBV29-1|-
TGCAGTGGGGGAAGTGGTAATGAGCAGTTCTTC
CSGGSGNEQFF
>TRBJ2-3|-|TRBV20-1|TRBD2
TGCAGTGCTATTAGCGGGAGGGCCGGGGGAGATACGCAGTATTTT
CSAISGRAGGDTQYF
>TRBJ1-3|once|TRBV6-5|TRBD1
TGTGCCAGCAGTTACTCGGGACAGAGCTCTGGAAACACCATATATTTT
CASSYSGQSSGNTIYF
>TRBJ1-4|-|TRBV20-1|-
TGCAGTGCTAGAGATTTCGCGGGGGATGAAAAACTGTTTTTT
CSARDFAGDEKLFF
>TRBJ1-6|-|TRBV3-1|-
TGTGCCAGCAGCCAAGAATCCCCCGATTCACCCCTCCACTTT
CASSQESPDSPLHF
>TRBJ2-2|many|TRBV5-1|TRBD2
TGCGCCAGCAGCCCTGGACTAGCGGGAGGGCGGCGTACCGGGGAGCTGTTTTTT
CASSPGLAGGRRTGELFF
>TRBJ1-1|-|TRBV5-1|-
TGCGCCAGCAGCTTGGCCTTCGGGGTGAACACTGAAGCTTTCTTT
CASSLAFGVNTEAFF
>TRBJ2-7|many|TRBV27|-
TGTGCCAGCAGTTTAAAACCAGGCACCTACGAGCAGTACTTC
CASSLKPGTYEQYF
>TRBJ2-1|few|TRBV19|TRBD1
TGTGCCAGTAGTATACAGGGACAGGGTTACAATGAGCAGTTCTTC
CASSIQGQGYNEQFF
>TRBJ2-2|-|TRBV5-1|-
TGCGCCAGCAGCCCACGAAGGGTAAACGGGGAGCTGTTTTTT
CASSPRRVNGELFF
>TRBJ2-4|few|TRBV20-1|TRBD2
TGCAGTGCCCCCGGGGGCGGGAGGGCCGTTTCTCGGAACATTCAGTACTTC
CSAPGGGRAVSRNIQYF
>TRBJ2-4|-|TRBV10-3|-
TGTGCCATCAGTGAATCACAGGGTAACATTCAGTACTTC
CAISESQGNIQYF
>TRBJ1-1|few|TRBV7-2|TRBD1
TGTGCCAGCAGCTCCGTGATTTGGACAGGGCGCGAAGCTTTCTTT
CASSSVIWTGREAFF
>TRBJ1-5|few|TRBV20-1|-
TGCAGTGCTACGGTAACGGGGCAAGATAGCAATCAGCCCCAGCATTTT
CSATVTGQDSNQPQHF
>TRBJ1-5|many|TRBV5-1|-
TGCGCCAGCAGCCCGGGACACGGGATGAATCAGCCCCAGCATTTT
CASSPGHGMNQPQHF
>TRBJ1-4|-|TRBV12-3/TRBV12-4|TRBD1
TGTGCCAGCAGTTTACCACAGGGGCGAGAAAAACTGTTTTTT
CASSLPQGREKLFF
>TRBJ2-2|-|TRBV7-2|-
TGTGCCAGCACTCCGAACACCGGGGAGCTGTTTTTT
CASTPNTGELFF
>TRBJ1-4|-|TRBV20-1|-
TGCAGTGCTAGAGGTGGGGTTGGAAAACTGTTTTTT
CSARGGVGKLFF
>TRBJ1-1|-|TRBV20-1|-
TGCAGTGGTTGGCAGGGTACGAACACTGAAGCTTTCTTT
CSGWQGTNTEAFF
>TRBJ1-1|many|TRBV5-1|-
TGTGCCAGCAGCTTGGGGCTGAACACTGAAGCTTTCTTT
CASSLGLNTEAFF
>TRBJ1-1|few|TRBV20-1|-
TGCAGTGCTAGGAAAACAGGTGCCGGGACTGAAGCTTTCTTT
CSARKTGAGTEAFF
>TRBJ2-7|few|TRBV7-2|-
TGTGCCAGCAGCTTCGTCCAGGAGCAGTACTTC
CASSFVQEQYF
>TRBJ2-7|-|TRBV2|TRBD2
TGTGCCAGCACTAGCGGGGTCTCCTACGAGCAGTACTTC
CASTSGVSYEQYF